This T cell receptor beta chain is drawn from a study of CD8+CD57+ T cells in acquired aplastic anemia. Overall study: The sorted CD4+ and CD8+ cells yielded an average about 3.5 ug of DNA. General study results and limits: A set of twenty-nine CD8+ CDR3 sequences was shared between patients and controls, and these sequences appeared highly expressed in patients.

Both TCR beta VDJ combination and CDR3 sequence profiling were carried out. Genomic DNA was the template for this profiling. TCRdb analysed the reads with MiXCR anew, one entry per CDR3 protein. The sample carries just over 150,000 distinct CDR3 sequences, around 52% recorded once. Patients chosen for sequencing had shown CD8+CD57+ cell expansion by flow cytometry. Among the patients, all had severe acquired aplastic anemia. As concerns this clonotype: The antigen remains unidentified.

Trimming took off 0 bases at V and 0 bases at J, with 8 bases between the two ends. This CDR3 comprises 14 residues. The germline gives CDR1 DFQATT, CDR2 SNEGSKA (reference sequence). This clonotype was obtained from a human donor with aplastic anemia. The chain has TRBV20-1 and TRBJ1-1; D gene uncertain. Sequencing was carried out using sorted CD4+, CD8+, or CD8+CD57+ T cells (not recorded which) from PBMCs. CDR3 loop: CSARDRQVNTEAFF. CDR3 DNA sequence: TGCAGTGCTAGAGATCGGCAGGTGAACACTGAAGCTTTCTTT.